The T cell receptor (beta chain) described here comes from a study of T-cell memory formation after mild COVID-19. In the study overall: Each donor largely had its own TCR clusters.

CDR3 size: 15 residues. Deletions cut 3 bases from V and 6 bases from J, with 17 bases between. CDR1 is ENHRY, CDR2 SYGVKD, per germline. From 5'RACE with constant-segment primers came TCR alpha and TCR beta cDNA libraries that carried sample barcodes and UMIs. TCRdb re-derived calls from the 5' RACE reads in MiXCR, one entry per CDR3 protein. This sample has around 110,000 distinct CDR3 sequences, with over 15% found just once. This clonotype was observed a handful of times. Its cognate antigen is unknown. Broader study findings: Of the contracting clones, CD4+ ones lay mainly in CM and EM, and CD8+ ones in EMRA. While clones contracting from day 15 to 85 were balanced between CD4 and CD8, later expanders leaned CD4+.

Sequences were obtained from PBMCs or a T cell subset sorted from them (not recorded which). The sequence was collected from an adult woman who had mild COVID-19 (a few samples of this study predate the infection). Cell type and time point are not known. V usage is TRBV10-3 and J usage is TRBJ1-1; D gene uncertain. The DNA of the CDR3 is TGTGCCATCAGTGAATTAATAGTGAGCCACGCTGAAGCTTTCTTT. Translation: CAISELIVSHAEAFF.